Detailed here is one TCR beta chain. Antigen specificity is unknown. This entry belongs to a study of shared clonotypes between healthy human individuals. Turning to the study itself: Per-donor plates numbered three CD4 naive, three CD4 memory, two CD8 naive and one CD8 memory.

Germline assignment: CDR1 SGHRS and CDR2 YFSETQ. The length of the CDR3 is 13 residues. Trimming cost V 3 bases and J 4 bases, with 10 bases left between them. Regarding the study as a whole: Clonotype sharing among the donors was expected to vary with sequencing depth. The study found lower generation probabilities in non-shared clonotypes than in those shared by all four donors.

Original processing notes: ImmunoSEQ sequences covered only the junction and lacked quality scores; filtering therefore differed. TCRdb's table, derived via immunoSEQ multiplex PCR, lists solely in-frame clones and lacks some. That table furnishes V, J and clone size, whereas the DNA furnished D and trimming. The table lists over 850,000 clones, about 84% of them singletons. The origin of this receptor is a man aged 18 to 30 in good health. Some clones in this sample may be carry-over from other donors' samples. Material for sequencing was memory CD4+ T cells from PBMCs. Described subset: CD45RA-negative fraction. The rearrangement joins TRBV5-1 to TRBJ2-5; a weak D match, TRBD2 (6 bases). CDR3 sequence reads: CASSSAGGETQYF. The CDR3 region has the DNA TGCGCCAGCAGCTCCGCCGGGGGAGAGACCCAGTACTTC.